The count of the clone carrying this T cell receptor beta chain is one. Its cognate antigen is unknown. Here immunoSEQ multiplex PCR was the method, and the copy in TCRdb shows in-frame clones only, minus some. The data hold some 34,000 clones, with 81% observed a single time. The entry originates in a study of T cells in narcolepsy. Study context: Patients with NT1 or NT2 and healthy control donors were enrolled.

CDR1 is GTSNPN, CDR2 SVGIG, per germline (reference sequence). Trimming removed 4 bases at V and 5 bases at J, with 17 bases between. This CDR3 comprises 15 residues. Study-wide results and limits: Autoreactive clonotypes reportedly recurred in blood of same and different patients, not controls. Autoreactive clone sequences were missing from some blood memory CD4+ repertoires. HCRT-specific and TRIB2-specific autoreactive clonotypes appeared among same-patient CSF and blood CD4+ clonotypes.

Material for sequencing was memory (CD45RA-) CD4+ T cells from blood. The rearrangement joins TRBV30 to TRBJ2-2; perhaps TRBD2 as D (6 bases). This clonotype was obtained from a human donor in good health. CDR3 amino acids: CAWITSGGPTGELFF. DNA of the CDR3: TGTGCCTGGATTACTTCCGGGGGACCTACCGGGGAGCTGTTTTTT.